The clone carrying this TCR beta chain showed up many times. Its antigen remains unknown. Data came from immunoSEQ multiplex PCR; TCRdb stores just in-frame clones and leaves some out. The data show over 2,000 clones, with none appearing a single time. This entry belongs to a study of T cells after posttransplantation cyclophosphamide. The study's findings and limits: Recipient CMV seropositivity and CMV reactivation strongly tracked TRB clonality. Donor CD8+ memory clones often dominated recipient blood repertoires at later times. Tissue-infiltrating T cells from skin or gut overlapped little with blood T cells.

Busulfan-fludarabine conditioning, marrow transplant, and cyclophosphamide on days +3 and +4 were administered. CDR1 SGHRS and CDR2 YFSETQ come from the germline V gene. The CDR3 sequence is 13 residues long. The germline V and J ends were trimmed by 0 bases and 6 bases, with 9 bases remaining between them. The chain couples TRBV5-1 to TRBJ1-1; a possible D gene is TRBD1 (6 bases). This TCR was sampled from a female patient in her sixties who received an allogeneic stem cell transplant from an unrelated donor, was CMV-positive, and had acute GVHD only. T cells may partly derive from the graft donor. This material consisted of PBMCs, taken after an allogeneic stem cell transplant with post-transplant cyclophosphamide. The CDR3, as DNA: TGCGCCAGCAGCTTGGAGACAGGATCTGAAGCTTTCTTT. The encoded protein is CASSLETGSEAFF. The full variable domain, its missing parts supplied by reference TRBV5-1 and TRBJ1-1, is KAGVTQTPRYLIKTRGQQVTLSCSPISGHRSVSWYQQTPGQGLQFLFEYFSETQRNKGNFPGRFSGRQFSNSRSEMNVSTLELGDSALYLCASSLETGSEAFFGQGTRLTVV.